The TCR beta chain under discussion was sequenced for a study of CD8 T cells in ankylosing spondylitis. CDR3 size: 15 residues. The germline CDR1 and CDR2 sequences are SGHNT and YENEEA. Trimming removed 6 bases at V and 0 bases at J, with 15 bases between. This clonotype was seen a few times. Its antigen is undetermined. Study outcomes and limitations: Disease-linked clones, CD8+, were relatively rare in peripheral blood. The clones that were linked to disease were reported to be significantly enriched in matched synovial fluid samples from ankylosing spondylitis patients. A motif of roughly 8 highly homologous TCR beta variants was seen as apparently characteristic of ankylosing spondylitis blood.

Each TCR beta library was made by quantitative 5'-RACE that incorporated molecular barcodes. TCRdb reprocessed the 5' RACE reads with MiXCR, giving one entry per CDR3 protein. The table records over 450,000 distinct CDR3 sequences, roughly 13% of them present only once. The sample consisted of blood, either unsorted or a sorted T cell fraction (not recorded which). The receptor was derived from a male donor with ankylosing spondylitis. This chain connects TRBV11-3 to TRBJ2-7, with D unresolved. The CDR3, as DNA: TGTGCCAGCAGTCTAACGGGCAGGCCCTCCTACGAGCAGTACGTC. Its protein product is CASSLTGRPSYEQYV.